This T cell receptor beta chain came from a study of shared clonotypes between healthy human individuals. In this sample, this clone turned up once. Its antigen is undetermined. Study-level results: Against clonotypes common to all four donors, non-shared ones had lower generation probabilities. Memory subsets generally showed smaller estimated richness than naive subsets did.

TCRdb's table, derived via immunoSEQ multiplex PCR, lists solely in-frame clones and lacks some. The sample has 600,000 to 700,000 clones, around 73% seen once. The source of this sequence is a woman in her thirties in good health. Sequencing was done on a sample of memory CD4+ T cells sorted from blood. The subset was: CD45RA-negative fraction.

Written as DNA, the CDR3 is TGTGCCAGCAGCTTAGGAGGGATTGGCCAGCCCCAGCATTTT. Its protein product is CASSLGGIGQPQHF. The chain uses TRBV7-2 and TRBJ1-5; D remains ambiguous. CDR3 length: 14 amino acids. The ends were cut back, 1 base at V and 7 bases at J, with 11 bases in the middle. Per the germline V gene, CDR1 is SGHTA and CDR2 is FQGNSA.